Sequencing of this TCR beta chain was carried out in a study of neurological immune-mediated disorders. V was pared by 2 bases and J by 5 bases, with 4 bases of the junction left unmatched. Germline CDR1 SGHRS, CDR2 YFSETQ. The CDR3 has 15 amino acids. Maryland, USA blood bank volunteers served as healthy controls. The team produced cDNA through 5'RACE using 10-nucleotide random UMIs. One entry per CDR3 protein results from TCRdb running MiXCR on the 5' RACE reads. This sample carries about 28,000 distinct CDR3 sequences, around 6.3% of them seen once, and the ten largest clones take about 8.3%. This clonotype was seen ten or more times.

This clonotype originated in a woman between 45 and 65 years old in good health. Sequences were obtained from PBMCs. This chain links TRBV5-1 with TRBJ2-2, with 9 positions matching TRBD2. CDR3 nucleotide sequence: TGCGCCAGCAGCTTTAGCGGGAGCAGGACCGGGGAGCTGTTTTTT. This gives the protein CASSFSGSRTGELFF.